Listed below are T cell receptor beta chains from one sample, sequenced in a study of Graves' ophthalmopathy and Graves' hyperthyroidism. TCRdb passed the multiplex PCR reads through MiXCR, listing each CDR3 protein once. The sample lists hundreds of thousands of distinct CDR3 sequences; about 40% were seen once. Sequencing was performed on peripheral blood. These receptor sequences come from an adult man with Graves' ophthalmopathy. Each CDR3 is given with its conserved first and last residue. The D gene is left open where the match is weak. Expanded clones get a size class; other rows say once, few or many, or leave the size out.

>TRBJ1-5|many|TRBV10-3|NA
CAISAGGGAGQPQHF
TGTGCCATCAGTGCCGGGGGGGGGGCTGGGCAGCCCCAGCATTTT
>TRBJ2-6|NA|TRBV19|NA
CASGPRTAGANVLTF
TGTGCCAGTGGCCCGAGGACGGCTGGGGCCAACGTCCTGACTTTC
>TRBJ1-5|many|TRBV7-8|NA
CASSLGGWNQPQHF
TGTGCCAGCAGCTTAGGGGGGTGGAATCAGCCCCAGCATTTT
>TRBJ2-5|once|TRBV9|TRBD2
CASSVGSSGVQTQYF
TGTGCCAGCAGCGTAGGGAGTAGCGGGGTTCAGACCCAGTACTTC
>TRBJ2-7|many|TRBV5-1|NA
CASSPTDPYEQYF
TGCGCCAGCAGCCCGACTGATCCCTACGAGCAGTACTTC
>TRBJ1-1|many|TRBV12-3/TRBV12-4|NA
CASSLGYTEAFF
TGTGCCAGCAGTTTGGGCTACACTGAAGCTTTCTTT
>TRBJ2-2|many|TRBV7-9|NA
CASSQHTGNTGELFF
TGTGCCAGCAGCCAACACACAGGGAACACCGGGGAGCTGTTTTTT
>TRBJ1-5|NA|TRBV10-3|NA
CAIRLAGEQPQHF
TGTGCCATCAGACTAGCGGGGGAGCAGCCCCAGCATTTT
>TRBJ1-4|many|TRBV25-1|NA
CASRETTNEKLFF
TGTGCCAGCAGGGAGACAACTAATGAAAAACTGTTTTTT
>TRBJ2-7|few|TRBV19|TRBD2
CASSKASGSNHEQYF
TGTGCCAGTAGTAAAGCTAGCGGGAGCAATCACGAGCAGTACTTC
>TRBJ1-1|NA|TRBV6-5|TRBD1
CASSYDRAATEAFF
TGTGCCAGCAGTTATGACAGGGCAGCCACTGAAGCTTTCTTT
>TRBJ2-6|few|TRBV20-1|NA
CSARPRGAGANVLTF
TGCAGTGCTCGGCCCCGAGGTGCTGGGGCCAACGTCCTGACTTTC
>TRBJ1-5|NA|TRBV25-1|NA
CASSGGPRNQPQHF
TGTGCCAGCAGTGGAGGTCCCCGGAATCAGCCCCAGCATTTT
>TRBJ2-7|NA|TRBV7-9|TRBD1
CASSRQGLSSSYEQYF
TGTGCCAGCAGCCGACAGGGGCTGAGCAGCTCCTACGAGCAGTACTTC
>TRBJ1-3|few|TRBV12-3/TRBV12-4|TRBD1
CASGGQSSGNTIYF
TGTGCCAGCGGGGGACAGAGCTCTGGAAACACCATATATTTT
>TRBJ2-7|NA|TRBV12-3/TRBV12-4|NA
CASTQNTHEQYF
TGTGCCAGCACCCAAAATACCCACGAGCAGTACTTC
>TRBJ1-1|NA|TRBV11-1|NA
CASSPLFWGVNTEAFF
TGTGCCAGCAGCCCCCTTTTCTGGGGGGTGAACACTGAAGCTTTCTTT
>TRBJ2-7|few|TRBV11-2|NA
CASSPILGGEQYF
TGTGCCAGCAGCCCCATTTTGGGGGGCGAGCAGTACTTC
>TRBJ2-5|many|TRBV15|NA
CATSYWETQYF
TGTGCCACCTCTTACTGGGAGACCCAGTACTTC
>TRBJ1-1|few|TRBV20-1|NA
CSARGKDRRNTEAFF
TGCAGTGCTAGAGGCAAAGACAGGAGGAACACTGAAGCTTTCTTT
>TRBJ2-5|NA|TRBV20-1|NA
CSAREGDWTQYF
TGCAGTGCTAGAGAGGGGGACTGGACCCAGTACTTC
>TRBJ2-5|NA|TRBV7-3|TRBD2
CASSAGGAGGQETQYF
TGTGCTAGCAGCGCGGGGGGAGCGGGAGGCCAAGAGACCCAGTACTTC
>TRBJ1-1|few|TRBV12-3/TRBV12-4|TRBD1
CASSFSDRSEAFF
TGTGCCAGCAGTTTTTCGGACAGGTCTGAAGCTTTCTTT
>TRBJ2-7|few|TRBV5-6|NA
CASSLAYTTQYQYF
TGTGCCAGCAGCTTGGCATACACAACACAGTACCAGTACTTC
>TRBJ2-2|many|TRBV19|NA
CAIRAEYGGELFF
TGTGCTATTAGAGCGGAGTATGGCGGGGAGCTGTTTTTT
>TRBJ2-7|many|TRBV2|NA
CASSRVRAYSYEQYF
TGTGCCAGCAGCAGAGTTAGGGCTTACTCCTACGAGCAGTACTTC
>TRBJ2-5|few|TRBV19|NA
CASSIRPGERETQYF
TGTGCCAGTAGTATAAGACCGGGGGAACGGGAGACCCAGTACTTC
>TRBJ2-2|NA|TRBV19|NA
CASTLADTGELLF
TGTGCCAGTACCCTGGCTGACACCGGGGAGCTGCTTTTT
>TRBJ2-2|NA|TRBV19|NA
CASSSPPRTGELFF
TGTGCCAGTAGTTCTCCCCCCAGGACCGGGGAGCTGTTTTTT
>TRBJ2-6|NA|TRBV19|TRBD1
CASSPQTPQDRESVLTF
TGTGCCAGCTCACCACAAACACCACAGGACAGGGAATCCGTCCTGACTTTC
>TRBJ1-5|many|TRBV2|NA
CASSENQGQISNQPQHF
TGTGCCAGCAGTGAAAATCAGGGGCAAATTAGCAATCAGCCCCAGCATTTT
>TRBJ2-3|many|TRBV10-3|NA
CAISDGAGPPDTQYF
TGTGCCATCAGTGACGGAGCAGGTCCTCCAGATACGCAGTATTTT
>TRBJ1-2|NA|TRBV7-3|NA
CASSSHGAGDTF
TGTGCCAGCAGCTCTCATGGGGCAGGGGACACCTTC
>TRBJ1-4|NA|TRBV25-1|NA
CASSESGTEKLFF
TGTGCCAGCAGTGAATCCGGGACTGAAAAACTGTTTTTT
>TRBJ2-5|many|TRBV10-3|TRBD2
CAISAVVAGAQETQYF
TGTGCCATCAGTGCGGTGGTAGCGGGAGCCCAAGAGACCCAGTACTTC
>TRBJ1-2|many|TRBV5-8|NA
CASSLAMGGGSYGYTF
TGTGCCAGCAGCTTGGCCATGGGGGGCGGGAGCTATGGCTACACCTTC
>TRBJ2-7|few|TRBV10-3|NA
CARVMHPGSYEQYF
TGTGCCAGGGTTATGCACCCTGGCTCCTACGAGCAGTACTTC
>TRBJ1-5|NA|TRBV10-3|TRBD1
CASPGQGAYGNQPQHF
TGTGCCAGCCCGGGACAGGGGGCTTATGGCAATCAGCCCCAGCATTTT
>TRBJ1-3|many|TRBV7-9|NA
CASSLGQANTIYF
TGTGCCAGCAGCTTAGGCCAGGCAAACACCATATATTTT
>TRBJ1-5|NA|TRBV25-1|TRBD1
CASSQEGDRGGQPQHF
TGTGCCAGCAGCCAAGAGGGGGACAGGGGAGGTCAGCCCCAGCATTTT
>TRBJ1-1|NA|TRBV12-3/TRBV12-4|TRBD1
CASSLEGTGGRLSEAFF
TGTGCCAGCAGTTTAGAGGGGACAGGGGGAAGGCTCAGTGAAGCTTTCTTT
>TRBJ1-6|few|TRBV9|NA
CASSQDMGVGSPLHF
TGTGCCAGCAGCCAAGATATGGGGGTGGGTTCACCCCTCCACTTT
>TRBJ2-7|many|TRBV12-3/TRBV12-4|TRBD1
CASSPWDRPYEQYF
TGTGCCAGCAGTCCCTGGGACAGACCCTACGAGCAGTACTTC
>TRBJ2-5|NA|TRBV3-1|NA
CASSQGPGLGKVETQYF
TGTGCCAGCAGCCAAGGGCCGGGACTCGGAAAGGTAGAGACCCAGTACTTC
>TRBJ2-6|many|TRBV6-5|NA
CASSSGGANVLTF
TGTGCCAGCAGTTCGGGTGGGGCCAACGTCCTGACTTTC
>TRBJ2-7|NA|TRBV24-1|TRBD2
CATSDWTSGTTGEQYF
TGTGCCACCAGTGATTGGACTAGCGGGACGACAGGCGAGCAGTACTTC
>TRBJ1-3|many|TRBV5-1|TRBD1
CASRRDRASGNTIYF
TGCGCCAGCAGGAGGGACAGGGCGTCTGGAAACACCATATATTTT
>TRBJ1-1|NA|TRBV6-6|NA
CASSYSSWGRGTEAFF
TGTGCCAGCAGTTACTCGAGTTGGGGGCGCGGGACTGAAGCTTTCTTT
>TRBJ1-1|few|TRBV12-3/TRBV12-4|TRBD1
CASRARGLGANTEAFF
TGTGCCAGCAGGGCCAGGGGGCTCGGGGCGAACACTGAAGCTTTCTTT
>TRBJ2-2|NA|TRBV7-9|NA
CASSPDRDRDTGELFF
TGTGCCAGCAGCCCTGATCGGGACCGAGACACCGGGGAGCTGTTTTTT
>TRBJ1-2|many|TRBV19|TRBD1
CASRPTTGVGYGYTF
TGTGCCAGTAGACCGACGACAGGGGTTGGCTATGGCTACACCTTC
>TRBJ1-1|NA|TRBV5-4|NA
CASSMGRTEAFF
TGTGCCAGCAGCATGGGCCGCACTGAAGCTTTCTTT
>TRBJ2-5|few|TRBV24-1|TRBD1
CACDQGAKRTQYF
TGTGCCTGCGATCAGGGGGCGAAGAGAACCCAGTACTTC
>TRBJ2-7|NA|TRBV11-1|NA
CASGRDPSYEQYF
TGTGCCAGCGGCCGGGACCCCTCCTACGAGCAGTACTTC
>TRBJ2-3|NA|TRBV10-3|NA
CAISESQYTDTQYF
TGTGCCATCAGTGAGTCCCAGTACACAGATACGCAGTATTTT
>TRBJ2-5|NA|TRBV5-1|NA
CASSLGWGDKRETQYF
TGCGCCAGCAGCTTAGGTTGGGGAGACAAGCGAGAGACCCAGTACTTC
>TRBJ1-1|NA|TRBV11-1|TRBD1
CDHSPGGQGWYSGDTEAFF
TGTGACCATAGCCCCGGTGGACAGGGGTGGTACTCGGGGGACACTGAAGCTTTCTTT